The next 10 T cell receptor beta chains were all read from a single sample in a study of vaccination and CD4 T cells after COVID-19. Regarding treatment: roughly 10-day PBMC culture with coronavirus spike peptide pools or control peptides (ViraFEST assay). An Oncomine TCR Beta short-read assay was used to sequence the DNA from cultured CD4+ T cells. TCRdb independently ran MiXCR on the PCR reads; one entry per CDR3 protein. The sample has approximately 17,000 distinct CDR3 sequences, 35% to 45% seen once. These TCRs are of unknown antigen specificity. Input material: CD4+ T cells from blood, cultured in vitro. These receptors all stem from a human donor who had recovered from COVID-19.

V is TRBV20-1 and J is TRBJ1-5; no definite D call. The CDR3 totals 14 residues. Germline CDR1 is DFQATT and CDR2 is SNEGSKA (reference sequence). Between the trimmed V and J ends, which lost 3 bases and 1 base, there was a span of 10 bases. The CDR3, as DNA: TGCAGTGCTAGTTCGAGGCAGAGCAATCAGCCCCAGCATTTT. This sequence encodes CSASSRQSNQPQHF.

This clonotype appeared a few times. CDR3 protein: CASRGEAGAGPDTQYF. CDR3 nucleotides: TGTGCCAGCAGGGGAGAGGCGGGCGCGGGTCCAGATACGCAGTATTTT. This chain joins TRBV6-2 or TRBV6-3 and TRBJ2-3; D may be TRBD2 (5 bases). The germline gives CDR1 MNHEY, CDR2 SVGEGT. The CDR3 has 16 amino acids. Trimming left V 6 bases short and J 4 bases short, with 20 bases between.

The sample holds a few counts of this clonotype. The J gene is TRBJ2-5, the V gene TRBV7-9, with TRBD1 matching 7 bases. Trimming removed 5 bases from V and 1 base from J; junction bases left unmatched: 7. Germline CDR1 is SEHNR and CDR2 is FQNEAQ (reference sequence). The CDR3 length is 15 residues. The CDR3 DNA sequence: TGTGCCAGCAGCACCCTTACAGGGGCCCAAGAGACCCAGTACTTC. It yields the protein CASSTLTGAQETQYF.

This chain uses TRBV6-2 or TRBV6-3 with TRBJ2-7; D remains unclear. V was cut by 4 bases and J by 2 bases, with 3 bases left in between. The CDR3 runs to 11 residues. CDR1 is MNHEY, CDR2 SVGEGT, per germline. CDR3 DNA sequence: TGTGCCAGCAGTTTAACCTACGAGCAGTACTTC. This encodes CASSLTYEQYF.

This clonotype was seen a handful of times. The chain couples TRBV5-4 to TRBJ1-1; the D gene is possibly TRBD1 (5 bases). V lost 5 bases and J 5 bases, leaving 13 bases between the germline ends. The CDR3 has 13 residues. In germline, CDR1 is SGHNT, CDR2 YYREEE (reference sequence). CDR3 DNA: TGTGCCAGCAGACAAGACAGTTGGACTGAAGCTTTCTTT. Translated, it gives CASRQDSWTEAFF.

This chain uses TRBV19 with TRBJ2-3; 8 positions match TRBD2. Losses at the gene ends were 4 bases for V and 0 bases for J; bases not matched to a gene: 6. The CDR3 is made up of 16 amino acids. Looked up from germline, CDR1 is LNHDA and CDR2 is SQIVND (reference sequence). CDR3 residues: CASSTAGLASTDTQYF. The CDR3 DNA reads as TGTGCCAGTAGTACAGCCGGACTAGCTAGCACAGATACGCAGTATTTT.

This clonotype is labeled as medium-sized. The genes are TRBV6-1 and TRBJ2-1, with 8 bases aligning to TRBD2. Germline V gives CDR1 MNHNS, CDR2 SASEGT. This CDR3 has 15 residues. V lost 2 bases, J lost 0 bases, and 0 bases stayed unmatched. Here the CDR3 DNA reads TGTGCCAGCAGTGAACTAGCGGGCTCCTACAATGAGCAGTTCTTC. This sequence encodes CASSELAGSYNEQFF.

V is TRBV14 and J is TRBJ2-7; D ambiguous. Germline lookup yields CDR1 SGHDN and CDR2 FVKESK. V was shortened by 0 bases and J by 6 bases, with 12 bases between the two germline ends. The CDR3 is made up of 14 amino acids. CDR3 protein: CASSQDYLFGEQYF. The CDR3 DNA reads as TGTGCCAGCAGCCAAGATTATCTATTCGGCGAGCAGTACTTC.

The chain carries TRBV3-1 and TRBJ1-1, with a tentative D call TRBD1 (6 bases). From germline, CDR1 is LGHDT and CDR2 YNNKEL (reference sequence). Between the trimmed V and J ends, which lost 4 bases and 8 bases, there was a span of 14 bases. The CDR3 totals 13 residues. CDR3 sequence: CASSPRTASEAFF. As DNA, the CDR3 is TGTGCCAGCAGCCCTAGGACAGCATCAGAAGCTTTCTTT.

This clonotype has just a few counts. V gene TRBV24-1 combines with J gene TRBJ2-2; no definite D call. The V end was cut by 7 bases, the J end by 8 bases, with 19 bases between. Germline values: CDR1 KGHDR, CDR2 SFDVKD. The CDR3 covers 15 residues. CDR3 sequence (DNA): TGTGCCACCAGCGCTAACACAGCTGGAGCTGGGGAGCTGTTTTTT. Protein product: CATSANTAGAGELFF.